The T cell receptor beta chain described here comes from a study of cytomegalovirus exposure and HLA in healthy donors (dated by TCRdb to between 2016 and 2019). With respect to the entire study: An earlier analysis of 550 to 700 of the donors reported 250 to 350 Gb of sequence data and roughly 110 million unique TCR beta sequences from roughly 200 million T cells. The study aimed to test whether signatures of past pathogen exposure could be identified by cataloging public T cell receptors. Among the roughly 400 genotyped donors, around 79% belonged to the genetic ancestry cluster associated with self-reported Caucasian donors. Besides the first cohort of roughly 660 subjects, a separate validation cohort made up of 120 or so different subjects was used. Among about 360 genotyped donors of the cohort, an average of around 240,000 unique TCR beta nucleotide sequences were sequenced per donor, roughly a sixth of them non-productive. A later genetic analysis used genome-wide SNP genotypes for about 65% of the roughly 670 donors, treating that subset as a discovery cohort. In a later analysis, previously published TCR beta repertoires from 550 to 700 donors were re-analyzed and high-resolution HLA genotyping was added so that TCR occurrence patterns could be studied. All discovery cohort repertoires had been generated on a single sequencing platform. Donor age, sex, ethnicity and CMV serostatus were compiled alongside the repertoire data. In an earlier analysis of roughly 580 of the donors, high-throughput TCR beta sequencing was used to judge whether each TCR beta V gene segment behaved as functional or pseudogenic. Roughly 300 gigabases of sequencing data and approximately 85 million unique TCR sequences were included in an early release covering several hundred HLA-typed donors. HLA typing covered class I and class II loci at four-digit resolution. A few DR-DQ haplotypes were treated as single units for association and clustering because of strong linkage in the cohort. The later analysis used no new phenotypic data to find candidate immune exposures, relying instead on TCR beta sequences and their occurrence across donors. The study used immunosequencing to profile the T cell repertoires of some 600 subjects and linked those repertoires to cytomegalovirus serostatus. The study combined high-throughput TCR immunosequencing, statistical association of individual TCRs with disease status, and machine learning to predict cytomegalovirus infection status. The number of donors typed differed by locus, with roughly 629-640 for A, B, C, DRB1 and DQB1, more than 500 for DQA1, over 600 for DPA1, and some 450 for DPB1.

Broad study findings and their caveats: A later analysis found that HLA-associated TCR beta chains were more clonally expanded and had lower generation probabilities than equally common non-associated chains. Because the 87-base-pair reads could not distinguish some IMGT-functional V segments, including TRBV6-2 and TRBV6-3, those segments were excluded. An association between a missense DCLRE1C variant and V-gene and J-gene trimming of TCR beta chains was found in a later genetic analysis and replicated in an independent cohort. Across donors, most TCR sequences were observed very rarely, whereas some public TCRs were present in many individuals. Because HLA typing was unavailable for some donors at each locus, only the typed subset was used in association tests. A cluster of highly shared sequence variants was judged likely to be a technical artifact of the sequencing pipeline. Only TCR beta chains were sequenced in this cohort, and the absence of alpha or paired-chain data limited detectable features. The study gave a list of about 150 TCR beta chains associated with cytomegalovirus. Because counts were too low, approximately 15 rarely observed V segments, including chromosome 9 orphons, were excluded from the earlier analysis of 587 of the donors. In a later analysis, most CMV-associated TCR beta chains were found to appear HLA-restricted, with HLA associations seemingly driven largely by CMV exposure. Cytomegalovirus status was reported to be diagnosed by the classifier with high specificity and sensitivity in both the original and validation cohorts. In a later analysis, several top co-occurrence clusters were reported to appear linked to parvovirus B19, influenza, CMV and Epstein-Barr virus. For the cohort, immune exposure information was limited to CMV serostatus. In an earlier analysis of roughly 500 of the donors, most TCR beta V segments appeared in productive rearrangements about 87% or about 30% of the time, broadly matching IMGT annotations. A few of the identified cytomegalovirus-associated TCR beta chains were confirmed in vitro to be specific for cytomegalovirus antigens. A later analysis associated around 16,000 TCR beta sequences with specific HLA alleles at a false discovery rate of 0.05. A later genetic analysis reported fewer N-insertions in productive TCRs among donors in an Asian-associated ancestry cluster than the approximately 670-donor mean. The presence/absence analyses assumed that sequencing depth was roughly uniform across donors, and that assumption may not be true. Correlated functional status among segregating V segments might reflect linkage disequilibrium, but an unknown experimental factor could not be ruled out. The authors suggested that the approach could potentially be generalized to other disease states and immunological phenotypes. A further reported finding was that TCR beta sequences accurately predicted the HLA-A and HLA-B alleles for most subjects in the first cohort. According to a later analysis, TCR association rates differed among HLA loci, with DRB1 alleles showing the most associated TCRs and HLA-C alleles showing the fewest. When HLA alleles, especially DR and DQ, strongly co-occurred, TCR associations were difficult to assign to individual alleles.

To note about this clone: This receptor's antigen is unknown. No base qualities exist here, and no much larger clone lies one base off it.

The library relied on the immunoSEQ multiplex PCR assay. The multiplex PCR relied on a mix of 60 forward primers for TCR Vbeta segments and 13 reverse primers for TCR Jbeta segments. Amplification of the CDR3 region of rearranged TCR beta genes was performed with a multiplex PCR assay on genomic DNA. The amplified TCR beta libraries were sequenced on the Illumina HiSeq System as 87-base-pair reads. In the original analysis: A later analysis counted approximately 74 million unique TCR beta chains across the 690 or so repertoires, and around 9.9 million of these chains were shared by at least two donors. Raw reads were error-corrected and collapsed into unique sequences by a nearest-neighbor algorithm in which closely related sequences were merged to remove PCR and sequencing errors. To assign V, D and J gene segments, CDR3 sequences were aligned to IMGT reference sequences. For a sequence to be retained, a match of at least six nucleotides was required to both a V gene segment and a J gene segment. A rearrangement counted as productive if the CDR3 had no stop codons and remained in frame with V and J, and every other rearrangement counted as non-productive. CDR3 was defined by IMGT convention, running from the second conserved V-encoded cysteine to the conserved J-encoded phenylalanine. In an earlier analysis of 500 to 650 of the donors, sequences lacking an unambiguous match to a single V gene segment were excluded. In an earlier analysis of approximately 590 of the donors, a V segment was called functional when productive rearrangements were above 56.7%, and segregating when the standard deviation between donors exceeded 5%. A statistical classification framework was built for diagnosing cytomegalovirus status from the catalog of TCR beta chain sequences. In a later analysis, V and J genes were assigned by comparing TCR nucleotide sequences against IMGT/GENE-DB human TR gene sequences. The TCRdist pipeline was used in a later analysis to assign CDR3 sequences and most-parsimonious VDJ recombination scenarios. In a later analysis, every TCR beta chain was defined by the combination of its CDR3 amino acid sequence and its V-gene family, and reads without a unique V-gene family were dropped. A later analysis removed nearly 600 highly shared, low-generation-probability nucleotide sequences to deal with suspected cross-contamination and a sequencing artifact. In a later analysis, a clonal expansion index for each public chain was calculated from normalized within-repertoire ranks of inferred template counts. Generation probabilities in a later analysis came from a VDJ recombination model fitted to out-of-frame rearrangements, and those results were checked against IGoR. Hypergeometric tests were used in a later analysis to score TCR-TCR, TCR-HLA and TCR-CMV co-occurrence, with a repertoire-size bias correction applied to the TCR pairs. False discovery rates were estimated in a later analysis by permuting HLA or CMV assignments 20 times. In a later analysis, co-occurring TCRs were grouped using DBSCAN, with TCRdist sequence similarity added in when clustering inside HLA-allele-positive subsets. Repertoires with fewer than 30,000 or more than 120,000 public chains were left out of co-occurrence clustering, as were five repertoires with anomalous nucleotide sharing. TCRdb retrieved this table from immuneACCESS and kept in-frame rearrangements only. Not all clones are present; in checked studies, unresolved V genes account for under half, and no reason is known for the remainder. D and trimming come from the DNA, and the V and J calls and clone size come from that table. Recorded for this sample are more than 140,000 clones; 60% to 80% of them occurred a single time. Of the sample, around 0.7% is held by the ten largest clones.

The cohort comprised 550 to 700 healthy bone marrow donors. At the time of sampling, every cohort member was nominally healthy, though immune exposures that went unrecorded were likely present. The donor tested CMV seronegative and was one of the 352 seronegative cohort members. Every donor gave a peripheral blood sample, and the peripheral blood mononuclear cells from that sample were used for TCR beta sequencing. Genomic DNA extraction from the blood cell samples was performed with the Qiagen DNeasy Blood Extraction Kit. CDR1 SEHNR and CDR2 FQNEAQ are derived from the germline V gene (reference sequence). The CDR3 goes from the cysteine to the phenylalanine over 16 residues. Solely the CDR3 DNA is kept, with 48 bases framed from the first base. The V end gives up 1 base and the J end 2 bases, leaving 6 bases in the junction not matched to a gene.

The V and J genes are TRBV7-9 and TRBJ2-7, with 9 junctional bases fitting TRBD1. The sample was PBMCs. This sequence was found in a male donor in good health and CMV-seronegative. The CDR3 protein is CASSLVWDRAPYEQYF. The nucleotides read TGTGCCAGCAGCTTAGTATGGGACAGGGCCCCCTACGAGCAGTACTTC. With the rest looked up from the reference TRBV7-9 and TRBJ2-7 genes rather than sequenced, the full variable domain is DTGVSQNPRHKITKRGQNVTFRCDPISEHNRLYWYRQTLGQGPEFLTYFQNEAQLEKSRLLSDRFSAERPKGSFSTLEIQRTEQGDSAMYLCASSLVWDRAPYEQYFGPGTRLTVT.